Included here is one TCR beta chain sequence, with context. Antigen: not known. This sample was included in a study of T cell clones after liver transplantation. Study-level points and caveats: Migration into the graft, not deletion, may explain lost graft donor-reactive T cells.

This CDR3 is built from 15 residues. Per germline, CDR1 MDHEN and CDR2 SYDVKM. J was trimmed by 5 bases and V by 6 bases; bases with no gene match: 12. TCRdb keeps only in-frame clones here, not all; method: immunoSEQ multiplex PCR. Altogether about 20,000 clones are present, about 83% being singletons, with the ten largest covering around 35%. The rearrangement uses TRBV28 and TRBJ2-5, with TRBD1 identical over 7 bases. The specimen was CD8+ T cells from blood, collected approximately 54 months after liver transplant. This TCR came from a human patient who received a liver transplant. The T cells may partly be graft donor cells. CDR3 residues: CASSPPESRGETQYF. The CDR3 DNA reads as TGTGCCAGCAGCCCCCCCGAGTCCAGGGGGGAGACCCAGTACTTC. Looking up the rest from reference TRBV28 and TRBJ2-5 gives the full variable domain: DVKVTQSSRYLVKRTGEKVFLECVQDMDHENMFWYRQDPGLGLRLIYFSYDVKMKEKGDIPEGYSVSREKKERFSLILESASTNQTSMYLCASSPPESRGETQYFGPGTRLLVL.